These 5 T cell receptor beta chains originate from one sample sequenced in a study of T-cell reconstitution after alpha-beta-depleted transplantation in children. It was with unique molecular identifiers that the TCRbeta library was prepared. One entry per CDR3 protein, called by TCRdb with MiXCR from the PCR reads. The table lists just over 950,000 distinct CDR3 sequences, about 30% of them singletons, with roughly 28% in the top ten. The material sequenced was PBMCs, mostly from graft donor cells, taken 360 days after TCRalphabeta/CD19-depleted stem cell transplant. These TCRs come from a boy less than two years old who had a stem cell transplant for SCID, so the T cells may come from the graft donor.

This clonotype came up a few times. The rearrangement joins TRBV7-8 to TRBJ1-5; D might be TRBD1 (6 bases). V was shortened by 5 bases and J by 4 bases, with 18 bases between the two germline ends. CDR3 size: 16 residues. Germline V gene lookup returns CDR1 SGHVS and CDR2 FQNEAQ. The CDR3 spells CASSPNGPRGNQPQHF. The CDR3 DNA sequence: TGTGCCAGCAGCCCGAACGGGCCCAGGGGTAATCAGCCCCAGCATTTT.

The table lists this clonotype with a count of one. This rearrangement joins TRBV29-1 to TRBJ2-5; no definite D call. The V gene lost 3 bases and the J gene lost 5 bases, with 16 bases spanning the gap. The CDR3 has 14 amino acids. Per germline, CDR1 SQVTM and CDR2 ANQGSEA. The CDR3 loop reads CSVEGSGVRETQYF. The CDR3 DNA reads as TGCAGCGTTGAGGGGTCAGGTGTACGGGAGACCCAGTACTTC.

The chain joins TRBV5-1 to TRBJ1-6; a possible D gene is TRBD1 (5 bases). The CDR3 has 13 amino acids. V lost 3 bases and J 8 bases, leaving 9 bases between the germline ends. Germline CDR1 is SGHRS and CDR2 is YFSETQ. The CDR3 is CASSSDSDSPLHF. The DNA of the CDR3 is TGCGCCAGCAGCTCTGACAGCGATTCACCCCTCCACTTT.

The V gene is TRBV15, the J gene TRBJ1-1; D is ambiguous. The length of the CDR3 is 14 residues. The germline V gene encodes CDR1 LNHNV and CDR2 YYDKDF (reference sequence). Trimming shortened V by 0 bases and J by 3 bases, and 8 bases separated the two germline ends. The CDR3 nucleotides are TGTGCCACCAGCAGAGAATCGGGGTACACTGAAGCTTTCTTT. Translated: CATSRESGYTEAFF.

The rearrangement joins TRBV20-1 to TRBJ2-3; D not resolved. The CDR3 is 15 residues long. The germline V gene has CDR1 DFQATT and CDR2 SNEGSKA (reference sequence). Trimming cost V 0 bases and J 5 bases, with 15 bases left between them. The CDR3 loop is CSARDSSGPGDTQYF. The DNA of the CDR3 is TGCAGTGCTAGAGATTCTTCGGGCCCTGGAGATACGCAGTATTTT.